The 6 T cell receptor beta chains in this list originate from one sample, sequenced in a study of read filtering for tumor transcriptome and immune sequencing. From roughly 390 ng of RNA, a library with molecular barcoded alpha/delta and beta/gamma adaptors was made. TCRdb reprocessed the reads via MiXCR and lists one record per CDR3 protein. The data hold nearly 60,000 distinct CDR3 sequences, with approximately 13% observed a single time. What was sequenced was a population of CD138-negative cells sorted from bone marrow. The receptors come from a donor at least 40 years old with multiple myeloma.

This clonotype turned up a few times. The rearrangement joins TRBV7-9 to TRBJ1-1; D is unresolved. CDR3 length: 11 residues. CDR1 is SEHNR, CDR2 FQNEAQ, per germline (reference sequence). With 4 bases removed from V and 11 bases from J, the gap between germline ends came to 11 bases. The CDR3 bases are TGTGCCAGCAGCTACGAAATTGGGGCTTTCTTT. This gives the protein CASSYEIGAFF.

A remark on this clonotype: Since the CDR3 does not end with the conserved phenylalanine or tryptophan, this likely comes from a read error. The V call is TRBV20-1, the J call TRBJ2-5; D is possibly TRBD1 (6 bases). The germline V gene has CDR1 DFQATT and CDR2 SNEGSKA (reference sequence). This CDR3 has 14 amino acids. V was trimmed by 1 base and J by 6 bases, leaving 15 bases between them. CDR3 in DNA: TGCAGTGCTAGAGGTGTCAGGGGAGTGAAGACCCAGTACTAC. This sequence encodes CSARGVRGVKTQYY.

This clonotype was counted at least ten times. The chain couples TRBV7-2 to TRBJ2-5; 11 bases map to TRBD2. V dropped 6 bases and J dropped 5; count of bases not matched to a gene: 8. The CDR3 covers 15 residues. Germline V lookup: CDR1 SGHTA, CDR2 FQGNSA. This CDR3 is CASRGGTSGGETQYF. CDR3 in DNA: TGTGCCAGCAGGGGGGGGACTAGCGGCGGCGAGACCCAGTACTTC.

The sample holds many counts of this clonotype. This sequence joins TRBV7-9 and TRBJ2-1; D remains unclear. Germline CDR1 is SEHNR and CDR2 is FQNEAQ (reference sequence). V was trimmed by 5 bases and J by 4 bases, leaving 3 bases between them. This CDR3 region has 11 residues. The CDR3 spells CASSPYNEQFF. The CDR3 region has the DNA TGTGCCAGCAGCCCTTACAATGAGCAGTTCTTC.

Of note for this clonotype: Possible read error: a much larger clone is one base away. The chain uses TRBV5-4 and TRBJ2-3; D not certain. This CDR3 is built from 13 residues. Germline lookup yields CDR1 SGHNT and CDR2 YYREEE (reference sequence). The CDR3 spells CASMYAGTDTLYF. The DNA of the CDR3 is TGTGCCAGCATGTACGCCGGCACAGATACGCTGTATTTT.

Remarks on this clonotype: A much more abundant neighbour one base away suggests this may be a read error. This chain connects TRBV25-1 to TRBJ1-1; D is uncertain. The CDR3 has 11 residues. Trimming took off 4 bases at V and 9 bases at J, with 9 bases between the two ends. Germline CDR1 reads MGHDK; CDR2 reads SYGVNS. This CDR3 is CASSGRVKAFF. Written as DNA, the CDR3 is TGTGCCAGCAGTGGGCGGGTAAAAGCTTTCTTT.